The 26 T cell receptor beta chains listed next were all sequenced from one sample in a study of blood T cell repertoires in COVID-19. Only in-frame clones appear in the TCRdb table, and some are missing; sequencing was by immunoSEQ multiplex PCR. The sample records about 340,000 clones, 88% being singletons. The sequenced sample consisted of peripheral blood. These TCRs come from a woman in her 70s with COVID-19, enrolled during active disease.

The V call is TRBV5-1, the J call TRBJ1-1; 9 bases are shared with TRBD1. The CDR3 is 12 residues long. CDR1 and CDR2 (germline): SGHRS, YFSETQ. Trimming took 1 base from V and 13 from J; bases not matched to a gene: 5. CDR3: CASSLQQGADFF. The CDR3, as DNA: TGCGCCAGCAGCTTGCAACAGGGGGCAGATTTCTTT.

This chain connects TRBV6-6 to TRBJ1-2; D remains unclear. The CDR3 is 11 amino acids. Between the trimmed V and J ends, which lost 10 bases and 4 bases, there was a span of 10 bases. CDR1 MNHNY and CDR2 SVGAGI come from the germline V gene (reference sequence). The CDR3 spells CATGSTYGYTF. The DNA for the CDR3 is TGTGCCACAGGCAGCACCTATGGCTACACCTTC.

This rearrangement joins TRBV6-2 or TRBV6-3 to TRBJ2-7, with 11 positions matching TRBD2. The CDR3 totals 15 residues. Germline CDR1 reads MNHEY; CDR2 reads SVGEGT. V lost 6 bases, J lost 2 bases, and 6 bases stayed unmatched. CDR3 nucleotide sequence: TGTGCCAGCAGCTCGACTAGCGGGGCCGCCTACGAGCAGTACTTC. Translating it yields CASSSTSGAAYEQYF.

The sample holds a few counts of this clone. The V gene is TRBV2, the J gene TRBJ1-5, with D possibly TRBD1 on 5 matching bases. V was trimmed by 1 base and J by 7 bases, leaving 14 bases between them. Germline CDR1 and CDR2: SNHLY and FYNNEI. This CDR3 is 15 amino acids long. The CDR3: CASSEEVRWGQPQHF. Written as DNA, the CDR3 is TGTGCCAGCAGTGAAGAAGTCAGGTGGGGCCAGCCCCAGCATTTT.

V and J are TRBV28 and TRBJ1-1, with D perhaps matching TRBD1 (5 bases). Trimming left V 2 bases short and J 1 base short, with 11 bases between. This CDR3 contains 15 residues. Germline CDR1 reads MDHEN; CDR2 reads SYDVKM. In nucleotides, the CDR3 is TGTGCCAGCAGTTTAGTCGGACACCAGAACACTGAAGCTTTCTTT. Translation: CASSLVGHQNTEAFF.

This chain connects TRBV5-6 to TRBJ1-2; TRBD1 matches at 8 bases. The CDR3 covers 16 residues. The V segment lost 2 bases and the J segment 7 bases; nucleotides outside the gene matches: 13. Germline-derived CDR1 and CDR2 are SGHDT and YYEEEE. CDR3 DNA: TGTGCCAGCAGCTTCGGACAGGGAGGGTCTGGGGGTGGCTACACCTTC. Protein sequence: CASSFGQGGSGGGYTF. Combining the CDR3 with reference TRBV5-6 and TRBJ1-2 gives the whole variable domain DAGVTQSPTHLIKTRGQQVTLRCSPKSGHDTVSWYQQALGQGPQFIFQYYEEEERQRGNFPDRFSGHQFPNYSSELNVNALLLGDSALYLCASSFGQGGSGGGYTFGSGTRLTVV.

The chain carries TRBV7-2 and TRBJ2-1; a weak D match, TRBD2 (6 bases). V gave up 2 bases and J gave up 10 bases, with 18 bases separating them. This CDR3 is built from 15 residues. CDR1 is SGHTA, CDR2 FQGNSA, per germline. The CDR3 sequence is CASSLTGTRRGEQFF. DNA for the CDR3: TGTGCCAGCAGCTTAACTGGGACCAGACGGGGGGAGCAGTTCTTC.

J is TRBJ1-1 and V is TRBV5-1; 9 bases map to TRBD1. Trimming at V came to 3 bases and at J to 2 bases, leaving 5 bases not matched to a gene. Germline loops: CDR1 SGHRS, CDR2 YFSETQ. The length of the CDR3 is 15 residues. CDR3 loop: CASSSMTGGNTEAFF. The CDR3, as DNA: TGCGCCAGCAGCTCGATGACAGGGGGAAACACTGAAGCTTTCTTT.

The chain joins TRBV27 to TRBJ2-7; tentative D call: TRBD2 (7 bases). V lost 6 bases and J 0 bases, leaving 12 bases between the germline ends. The CDR3 is made up of 14 amino acids. Germline assignment: CDR1 MNHEY and CDR2 SMNVEV (reference sequence). CDR3 nucleotides: TGTGCCAGCAGCCCGGGGGGCAGCTCCTACGAGCAGTACTTC. It translates to CASSPGGSSYEQYF.

The chain uses TRBV5-1 and TRBJ2-1; 13 bases fit TRBD2. In germline, CDR1 is SGHRS, CDR2 YFSETQ. The CDR3 is 15 amino acids. Losses at the gene ends were 6 bases for V and 7 bases for J; bases not matched to a gene: 7. CDR3 protein: CASTRLAGGRNEQFF. In nucleotides, the CDR3 is TGCGCCAGCACCCGACTAGCGGGGGGCCGGAATGAGCAGTTCTTC.

V and J are TRBV2 and TRBJ2-3; TRBD1 might be the D (6 bases). The germline V gene has CDR1 SNHLY and CDR2 FYNNEI. The CDR3 runs 14 residues. The V end lost 8 bases, the J end lost 2 bases, and 14 bases lay between the germline ends. The CDR3 sequence: CASGSGEPTDTQYF. In nucleotides, the CDR3 is TGTGCCAGCGGCTCAGGGGAACCCACAGATACGCAGTATTTT.

The CDR3 nucleotides read TGTGCCAGCAGCCCAGGACAGGGGGCTTCCGGGGAGCTGTTTTTT. Encoded protein: CASSPGQGASGELFF. The chain employs TRBV7-3 and TRBJ2-2; TRBD1 agrees at 11 bases. Germline trimming cut 5 bases from V and 6 bases from J; bases unmatched to any gene: 5. Germline assignment: CDR1 SGHTA and CDR2 FQGTGA. This CDR3 has 15 amino acids.

This rearrangement joins TRBV21-1 to TRBJ1-6; the table gives TRBD1 as D, unverified against the DNA. TRBV21-1 is marked as a pseudogene. This CDR3 contains 21 residues. CDR3 in DNA: TGTGCCAGCAGCCTACGGACCCTACCGTGGACAGATCAATTTCATAATTCACCCCTCCACTTT. Translated: CASSLRTLPWTDQFHNSPLHF.

V usage is TRBV24-1 and J usage is TRBJ1-1; 7 nucleotides line up with TRBD1. V was pared by 4 bases and J by 4 bases, with 2 bases of the junction left unmatched. Germline V CDR1 and CDR2: KGHDR, SFDVKD. The CDR3 spans 13 residues. Here the CDR3 reads CATSERQGTEAFF. CDR3 coding DNA: TGTGCCACCAGTGAACGACAGGGCACTGAAGCTTTCTTT.

The chain joins TRBV7-9 to TRBJ2-6; 7 bases agree with TRBD2. The CDR3 has 16 residues. Germline V gene lookup returns CDR1 SEHNR and CDR2 FQNEAQ (reference sequence). The junction had 8 bases not matched to a gene; V was cut back by 5 bases and J by 4 bases. DNA of the CDR3: TGTGCCAGCAGCCAGACGTTGGGAGGGGGGGCCAACGTCCTGACTTTC. It specifies CASSQTLGGGANVLTF.

This clone was found once. The CDR3 is CASSDWDRAFF. The CDR3 DNA is TGTGCCAGCAGTGATTGGGACAGAGCTTTCTTT. J is TRBJ1-1 and V is TRBV2, with 7 bases fitting TRBD1. Germline V gives CDR1 SNHLY, CDR2 FYNNEI. Trimming removed 3 bases from V and 10 bases from J; junction bases left unmatched: 2. The CDR3 extends over 11 amino acids.

The V gene is TRBV19, the J gene TRBJ1-5; no reliable D call. CDR1 and CDR2 (germline): LNHDA, SQIVND (reference sequence). The CDR3 covers 17 residues. V lost 3 bases, J lost 0 bases, and 15 bases lay in between. The chain's CDR3 is CASSIGSPRYSNQPQHF. DNA for the CDR3: TGTGCCAGTAGTATCGGTTCTCCCAGGTATAGCAATCAGCCCCAGCATTTT.

V is TRBV28 and J is TRBJ1-3; 7 bases match TRBD1. The junction had 4 bases not matched to a gene; V was cut back by 8 bases and J by 3 bases. Germline V gene sequence: CDR1 MDHEN, CDR2 SYDVKM. This CDR3 contains 13 residues. This chain's CDR3 is CASGTVLGNTIYF. In DNA, the CDR3 is TGTGCCAGCGGGACAGTGCTTGGAAACACCATATATTTT.

The chain is built from TRBV24-1 and TRBJ1-1; TRBD1 aligns across 7 bases. V lost 0 bases, J lost 11 bases, and 17 bases stayed unmatched. The germline V gene has CDR1 KGHDR and CDR2 SFDVKD. The length of the CDR3 is 17 residues. The CDR3 DNA follows: TGTGCCACCAGTGATTTGTTCAAGGCCCGGGACAGAGTAGGGGCTTTCTTT. It is translated as CATSDLFKARDRVGAFF.

The chain is built from TRBV25-1 and TRBJ2-5; 7 bases match TRBD1. Trimming took 5 bases from V and 4 from J; bases not matched to a gene: 4. Germline V gene lookup returns CDR1 MGHDK and CDR2 SYGVNS. The CDR3 has 13 residues. CDR3 sequence: CASSKQGRETQYF. The CDR3 DNA follows: TGTGCCAGCAGTAAACAGGGGCGAGAGACCCAGTACTTC.

This clone was recorded only once. V gene TRBV28 combines with J gene TRBJ2-7; D is unresolved. The ends were cut back, 1 base at V and 3 bases at J, with 4 bases in the middle. CDR3 length equals 12 residues. The germline V gene has CDR1 MDHEN and CDR2 SYDVKM. This chain's CDR3 is CASSLFGYEQYF. As DNA, the CDR3 is TGTGCCAGCAGTTTATTCGGCTACGAGCAGTACTTC.

This clone showed up just once. The chain uses TRBV9 and TRBJ2-7; 10 positions agree with TRBD2. Germline V CDR1 and CDR2: SGDLS, YYNGEE. The CDR3 loop spans 15 amino acids. After removal of 0 bases from V and 2 bases from J, the junction contained 2 bases not matched to a gene. CDR3: CASSVASGGTYEQYF. The CDR3 bases are TGTGCCAGCAGCGTAGCTAGCGGGGGAACCTACGAGCAGTACTTC.

J is TRBJ1-1 and V is TRBV5-1, with unresolved D. The CDR3 covers 14 residues. Deletions cut 4 bases from V and 0 bases from J, with 10 bases between. Germline CDR1 is SGHRS and CDR2 is YFSETQ. The CDR3: CASSQAGVNTEAFF. In DNA form, the CDR3 reads TGCGCCAGCAGCCAGGCCGGGGTGAACACTGAAGCTTTCTTT.

The chain joins TRBV9 to TRBJ2-2; D might be TRBD1 (5 bases). V was cut by 4 bases and J by 0 bases, with 10 bases left in between. The CDR3 loop spans 15 amino acids. Germline lookup yields CDR1 SGDLS and CDR2 YYNGEE. This CDR3 is CASSLKGANTGELFF. The CDR3 DNA reads TGTGCCAGCAGCCTAAAAGGGGCGAACACCGGGGAGCTGTTTTTT.

The chain couples TRBV11-2 to TRBJ1-2; TRBD1 aligns across 9 bases. This CDR3 region has 18 residues. Germline CDR1 and CDR2: SGHAT and FQNNGV. The ends lost 1 base at V and 4 bases at J; junction bases unmatched: 13. The CDR3 loop is CASSLGTVGTGISYGYTF. DNA for the CDR3: TGTGCCAGCAGCTTAGGTACGGTCGGGACAGGGATATCCTATGGCTACACCTTC.

The chain employs TRBV19 and TRBJ1-1; no firm D call. Germline V gene lookup returns CDR1 LNHDA and CDR2 SQIVND (reference sequence). Trimming removed 3 bases from V and 1 base from J, with 9 bases in between. There are 14 residues in the CDR3. The CDR3 nucleotides read TGTGCCAGTAGTATTTGGCATGGGAACACTGAAGCTTTCTTT. It specifies CASSIWHGNTEAFF.